This T cell receptor (beta chain) originates from a study of T cell responses to AZD1222 COVID-19 vaccine. Notes on the study in general: Vaccine-related CD4 TCRs covered spike, predominating at 160-218 and 743-854. White British ancestry dominated among donors, who included more females, and clonal diversity was possibly underestimated.

Germline-derived CDR1 and CDR2 are MDHEN and SYDVKM. The CDR3 has 13 amino acids. V shed 7 bases and J shed 2 bases, with 11 bases lying between them. The assay was immunoSEQ multiplex PCR, and TCRdb's table has in-frame clones only and misses some. The sample shows 130,000 to 150,000 clones, around 86% of them seen only once. On this clone itself: Its cognate antigen is unknown.

This chain connects TRBV28 to TRBJ2-5; possible D gene TRBD1, 6 bases. The input for sequencing was peripheral blood, taken on day 0 of MenACWY control vaccination. The clonotype was recovered from an adult in good health. CDR3 bases: TGTGCCAGCAAGGTGGACAGACAAGAGACCCAGTACTTC. Amino acids: CASKVDRQETQYF. Combining the CDR3 with reference TRBV28 and TRBJ2-5 gives the whole variable domain DVKVTQSSRYLVKRTGEKVFLECVQDMDHENMFWYRQDPGLGLRLIYFSYDVKMKEKGDIPEGYSVSREKKERFSLILESASTNQTSMYLCASKVDRQETQYFGPGTRLLVL.